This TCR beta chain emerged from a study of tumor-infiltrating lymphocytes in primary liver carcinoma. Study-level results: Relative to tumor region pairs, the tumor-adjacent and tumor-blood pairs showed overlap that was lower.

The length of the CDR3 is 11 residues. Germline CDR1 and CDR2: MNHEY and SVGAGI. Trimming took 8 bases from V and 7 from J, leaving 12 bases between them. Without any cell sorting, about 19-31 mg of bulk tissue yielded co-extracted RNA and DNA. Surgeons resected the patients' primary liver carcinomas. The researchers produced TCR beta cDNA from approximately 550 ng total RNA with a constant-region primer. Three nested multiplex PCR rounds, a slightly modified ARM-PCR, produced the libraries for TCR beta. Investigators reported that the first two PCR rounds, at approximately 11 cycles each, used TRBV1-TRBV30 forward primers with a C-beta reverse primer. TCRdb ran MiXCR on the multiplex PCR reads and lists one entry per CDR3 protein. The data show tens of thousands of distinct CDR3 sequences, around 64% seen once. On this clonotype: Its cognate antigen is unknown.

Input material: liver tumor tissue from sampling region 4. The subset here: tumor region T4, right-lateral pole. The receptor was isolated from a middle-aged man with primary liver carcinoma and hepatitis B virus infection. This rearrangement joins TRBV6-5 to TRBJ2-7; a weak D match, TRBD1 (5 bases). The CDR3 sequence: CASQQVGEQYF. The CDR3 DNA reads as TGTGCCAGCCAACAGGTAGGGGAGCAGTACTTC.